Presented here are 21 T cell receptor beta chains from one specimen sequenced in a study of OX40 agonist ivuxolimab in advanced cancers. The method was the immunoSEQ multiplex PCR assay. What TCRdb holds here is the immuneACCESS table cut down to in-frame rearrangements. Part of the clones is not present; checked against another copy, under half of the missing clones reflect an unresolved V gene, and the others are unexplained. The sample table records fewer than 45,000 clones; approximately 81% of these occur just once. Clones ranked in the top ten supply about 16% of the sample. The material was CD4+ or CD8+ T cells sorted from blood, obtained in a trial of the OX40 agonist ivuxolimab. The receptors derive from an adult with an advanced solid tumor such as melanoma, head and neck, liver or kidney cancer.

CDR3 DNA sequence: TGTGCCAGCAGTTTGTTACAAGAGGGCCACTATGGCTACACCTTC. It translates to CASSLLQEGHYGYTF. The gene calls are TRBV28 and TRBJ1-2, with D hard to call. The V end lost 3 bases, the J end lost 3 bases, and 14 bases lay between the germline ends. CDR1 is MDHEN, CDR2 SYDVKM, per germline. The length of the CDR3 is 15 residues.

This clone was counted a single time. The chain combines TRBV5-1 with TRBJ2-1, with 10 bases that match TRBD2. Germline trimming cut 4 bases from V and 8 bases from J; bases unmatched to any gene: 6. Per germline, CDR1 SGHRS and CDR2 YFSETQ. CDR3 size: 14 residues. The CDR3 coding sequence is TGCGCCAGCAGCAGGGGGCTAGCGGGAGATGAGCAGTTCTTC. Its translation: CASSRGLAGDEQFF.

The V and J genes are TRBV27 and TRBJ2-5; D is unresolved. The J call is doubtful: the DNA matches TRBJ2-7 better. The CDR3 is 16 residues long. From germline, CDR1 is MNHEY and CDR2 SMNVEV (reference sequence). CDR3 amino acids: CASSLLGRLQPYEQYF. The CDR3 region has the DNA TGTGCCAGCAGTTTATTGGGTAGACTTCAACCCTACGAGCAGTACTTC.

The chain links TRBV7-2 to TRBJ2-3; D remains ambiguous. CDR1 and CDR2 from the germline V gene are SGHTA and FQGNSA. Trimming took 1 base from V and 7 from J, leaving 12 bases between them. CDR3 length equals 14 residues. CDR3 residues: CASSLVRAPNTQYF. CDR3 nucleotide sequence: TGTGCCAGCAGCTTAGTACGGGCTCCAAATACGCAGTATTTT.

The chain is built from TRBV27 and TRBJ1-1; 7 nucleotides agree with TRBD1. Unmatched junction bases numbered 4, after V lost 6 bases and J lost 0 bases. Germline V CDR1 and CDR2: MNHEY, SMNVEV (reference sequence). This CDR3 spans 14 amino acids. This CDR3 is CASSRGIVNTEAFF. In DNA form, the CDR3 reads TGTGCCAGCAGCAGGGGGATCGTGAACACTGAAGCTTTCTTT.

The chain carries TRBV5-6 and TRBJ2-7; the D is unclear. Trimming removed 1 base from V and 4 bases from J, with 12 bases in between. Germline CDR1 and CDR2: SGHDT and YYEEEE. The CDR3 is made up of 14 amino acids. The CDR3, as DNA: TGTGCCAGCAGCTTGCTGAGGTCGGTATACGAGCAGTACTTC. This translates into CASSLLRSVYEQYF.

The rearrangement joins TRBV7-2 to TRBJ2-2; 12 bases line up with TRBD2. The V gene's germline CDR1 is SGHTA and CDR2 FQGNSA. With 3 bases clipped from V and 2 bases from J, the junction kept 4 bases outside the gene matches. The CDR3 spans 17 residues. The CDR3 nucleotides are TGTGCCAGCAGCTTCCCTAGCGGGAGGGCCAACACCGGGGAGCTGTTTTTT. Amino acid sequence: CASSFPSGRANTGELFF.

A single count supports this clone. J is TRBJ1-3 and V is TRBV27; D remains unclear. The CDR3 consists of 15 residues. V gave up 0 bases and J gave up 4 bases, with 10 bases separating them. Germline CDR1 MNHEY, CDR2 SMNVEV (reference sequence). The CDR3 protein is CASSLSSVWGNTIYF. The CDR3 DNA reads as TGTGCCAGCAGTTTATCGTCGGTGTGGGGAAACACCATATATTTT.

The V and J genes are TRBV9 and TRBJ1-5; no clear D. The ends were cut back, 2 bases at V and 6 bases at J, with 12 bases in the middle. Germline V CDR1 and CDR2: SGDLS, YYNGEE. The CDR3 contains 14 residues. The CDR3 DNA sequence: TGTGCCAGCAGCGTCGGCTCGGATTCTCAGCCCCAGCATTTT. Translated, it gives CASSVGSDSQPQHF.

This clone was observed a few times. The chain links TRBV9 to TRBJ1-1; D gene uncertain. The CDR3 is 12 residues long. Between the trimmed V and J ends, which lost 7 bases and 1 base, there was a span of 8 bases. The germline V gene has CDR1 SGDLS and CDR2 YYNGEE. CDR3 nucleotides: TGTGCCAGCGCACGCTCGAACACTGAAGCTTTCTTT. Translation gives CASARSNTEAFF.

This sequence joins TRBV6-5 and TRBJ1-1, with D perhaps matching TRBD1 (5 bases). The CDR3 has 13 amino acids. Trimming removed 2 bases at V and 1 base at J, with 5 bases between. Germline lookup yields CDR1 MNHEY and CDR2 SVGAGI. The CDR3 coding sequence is TGTGCCAGCAGTTACAGGGGGAACACTGAAGCTTTCTTT. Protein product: CASSYRGNTEAFF.

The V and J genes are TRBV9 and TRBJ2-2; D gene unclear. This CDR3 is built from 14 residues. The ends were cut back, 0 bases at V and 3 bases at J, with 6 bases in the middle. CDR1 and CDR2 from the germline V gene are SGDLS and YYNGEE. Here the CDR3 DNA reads TGTGCCAGCAGCGTAGGGGTCTACACCGGGGAGCTGTTTTTT. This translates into CASSVGVYTGELFF.

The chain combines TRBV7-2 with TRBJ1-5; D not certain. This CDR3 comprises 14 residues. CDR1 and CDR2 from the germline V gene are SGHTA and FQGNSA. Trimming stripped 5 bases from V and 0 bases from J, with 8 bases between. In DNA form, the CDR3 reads TGTGCCAGCAGCCAAGTCCCTAGCAATCAGCCCCAGCATTTT. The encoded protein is CASSQVPSNQPQHF.

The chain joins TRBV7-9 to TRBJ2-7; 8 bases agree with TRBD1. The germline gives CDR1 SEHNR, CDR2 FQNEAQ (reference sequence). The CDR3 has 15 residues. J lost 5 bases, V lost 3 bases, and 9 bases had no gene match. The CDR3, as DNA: TGTGCCAGCAGCTTTGCGACAGGGGCCTCAGACGAGCAGTACTTC. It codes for CASSFATGASDEQYF.

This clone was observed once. DNA for the CDR3: TGTGCCAGAAGCTCCTGGAGGTCGGGCGGCACTGAAGCTTTCTTT. It encodes CARSSWRSGGTEAFF. J is TRBJ1-1 and V is TRBV5-3; D call uncertain. TRBV5-3 is an ORF, with its function uncertain. This CDR3 comprises 15 residues. Deletions cut 3 bases from V and 4 bases from J, with 16 bases between.

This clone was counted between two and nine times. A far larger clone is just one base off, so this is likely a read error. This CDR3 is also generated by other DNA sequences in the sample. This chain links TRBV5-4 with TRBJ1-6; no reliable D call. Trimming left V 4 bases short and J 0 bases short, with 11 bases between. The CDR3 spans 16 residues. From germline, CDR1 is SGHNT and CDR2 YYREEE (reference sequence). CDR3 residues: CASSPDWSSYNSPLHF. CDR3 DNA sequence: TGTGCCAGCAGCCCGGACTGGAGCTCCTATAATTCACCCCTCCACTTT.

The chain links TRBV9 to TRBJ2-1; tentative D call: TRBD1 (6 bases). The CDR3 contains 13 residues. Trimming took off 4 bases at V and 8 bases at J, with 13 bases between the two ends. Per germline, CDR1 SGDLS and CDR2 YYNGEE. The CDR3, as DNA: TGTGCCAGCAGCCCCGGGACACAGTATGAGCAGTTCTTC. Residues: CASSPGTQYEQFF.

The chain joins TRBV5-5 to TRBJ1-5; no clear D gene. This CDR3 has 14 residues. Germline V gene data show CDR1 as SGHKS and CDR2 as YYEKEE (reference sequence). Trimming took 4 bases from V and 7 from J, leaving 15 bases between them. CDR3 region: CASSIRELGQPQHF. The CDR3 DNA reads TGTGCCAGCAGCATACGGGAGCTTGGACAGCCCCAGCATTTT.

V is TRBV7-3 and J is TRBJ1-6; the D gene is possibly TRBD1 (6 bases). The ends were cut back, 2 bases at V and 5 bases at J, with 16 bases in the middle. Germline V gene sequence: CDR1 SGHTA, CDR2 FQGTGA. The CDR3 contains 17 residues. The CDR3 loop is CASSLLGRTANNSPLHF. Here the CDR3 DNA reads TGTGCCAGCAGCTTATTGGGTAGGACAGCTAATAATTCACCCCTCCACTTT.

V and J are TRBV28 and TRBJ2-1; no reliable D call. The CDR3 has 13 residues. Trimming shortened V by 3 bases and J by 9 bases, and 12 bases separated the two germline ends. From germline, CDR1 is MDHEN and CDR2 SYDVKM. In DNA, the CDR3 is TGTGCCAGCAGTTTTGCGACTCCGGGTGAGCAGTTCTTC. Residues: CASSFATPGEQFF.

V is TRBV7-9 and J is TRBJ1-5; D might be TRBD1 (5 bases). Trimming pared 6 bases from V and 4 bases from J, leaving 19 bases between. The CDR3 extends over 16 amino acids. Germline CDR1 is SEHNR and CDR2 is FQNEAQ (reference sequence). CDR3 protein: CASSNSENGANQPQHF. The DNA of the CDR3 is TGTGCCAGCAGTAACTCGGAAAATGGGGCGAATCAGCCCCAGCATTTT.